This record covers a single T cell receptor (beta chain). Repertoires were generated with immunoSEQ multiplex PCR, while TCRdb's copy carries only in-frame clones and drops some. This sample has approximately 52,000 clones; 73% occur once, and the top ten carry over 12%. This CDR3 spans 12 amino acids. Trimming took off 2 bases at V and 5 bases at J, with 6 bases between the two ends. Germline assignment: CDR1 MNHEY and CDR2 SVGAGI. The data originate from a study of PD-1 blockade in classical Hodgkin lymphoma. Study details: Patients were dosed intravenously with nivolumab at 3 mg/kg every 2 weeks.

Each of the patients experienced relapse following autologous stem cell transplantation, and their brentuximab vedotin exposure differed. The sequence came from a human donor with classical Hodgkin lymphoma. V and J are TRBV6-5 and TRBJ1-1; TRBD1 might be the D (5 bases). The sample was peripheral blood mononuclear cells (PBMCs), taken before the second cycle of nivolumab. The CDR3 DNA follows: TGTGCCAGCAGTTACAAGGGGACTGAAGCTTTCTTT. Its protein product is CASSYKGTEAFF.